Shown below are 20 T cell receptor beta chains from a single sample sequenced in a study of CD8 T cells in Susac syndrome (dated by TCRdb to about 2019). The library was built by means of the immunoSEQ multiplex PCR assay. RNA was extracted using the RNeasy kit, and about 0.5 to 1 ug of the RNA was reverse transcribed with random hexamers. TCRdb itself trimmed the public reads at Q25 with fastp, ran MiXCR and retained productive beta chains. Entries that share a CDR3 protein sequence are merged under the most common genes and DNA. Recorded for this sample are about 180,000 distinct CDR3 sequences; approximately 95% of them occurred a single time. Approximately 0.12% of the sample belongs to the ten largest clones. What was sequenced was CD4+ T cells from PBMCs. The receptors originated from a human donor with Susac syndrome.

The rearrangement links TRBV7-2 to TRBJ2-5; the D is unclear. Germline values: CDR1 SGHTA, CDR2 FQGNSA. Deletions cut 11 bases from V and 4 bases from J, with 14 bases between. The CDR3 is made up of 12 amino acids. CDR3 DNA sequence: TGTGCCCTAGGGTTACCCAGAGAGACCCAGTACTTC. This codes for CALGLPRETQYF.

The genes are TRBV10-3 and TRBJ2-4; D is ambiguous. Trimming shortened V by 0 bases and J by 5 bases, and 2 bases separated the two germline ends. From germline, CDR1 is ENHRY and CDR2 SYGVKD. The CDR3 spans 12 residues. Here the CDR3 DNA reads TGTGCCATCAGTGAGTCGGAAAACATTCAGTACTTC. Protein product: CAISESENIQYF.

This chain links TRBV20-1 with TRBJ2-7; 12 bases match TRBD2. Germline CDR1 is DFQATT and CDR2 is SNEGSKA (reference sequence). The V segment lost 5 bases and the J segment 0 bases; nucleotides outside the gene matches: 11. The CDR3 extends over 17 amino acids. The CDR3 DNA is TGCAGTGCTCGTGGACTAGCGGGGCGAAGGAGCTCCTACGAGCAGTACGTC. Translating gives CSARGLAGRRSSYEQYV.

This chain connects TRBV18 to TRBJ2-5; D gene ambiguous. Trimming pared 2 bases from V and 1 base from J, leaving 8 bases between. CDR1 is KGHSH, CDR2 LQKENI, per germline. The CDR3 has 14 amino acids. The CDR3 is CASSPIPSQETQYF. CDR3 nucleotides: TGTGCCAGCTCACCAATCCCCAGCCAAGAGACCCAGTACTTC.

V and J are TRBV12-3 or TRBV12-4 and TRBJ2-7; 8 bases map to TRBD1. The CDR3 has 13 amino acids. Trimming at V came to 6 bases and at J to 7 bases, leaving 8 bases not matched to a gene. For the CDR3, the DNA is TGTGCCAGCAGGACTGACAGGGGAGGAGAGCAGTACTTC. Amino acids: CASRTDRGGEQYF.

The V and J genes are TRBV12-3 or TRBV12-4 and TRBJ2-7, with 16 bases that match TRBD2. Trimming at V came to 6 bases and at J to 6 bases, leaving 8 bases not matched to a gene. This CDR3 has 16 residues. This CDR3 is CASSDIGTSGRGEQYF. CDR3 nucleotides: TGTGCCAGCAGCGATATTGGGACTAGCGGGAGGGGCGAGCAGTACTTC.

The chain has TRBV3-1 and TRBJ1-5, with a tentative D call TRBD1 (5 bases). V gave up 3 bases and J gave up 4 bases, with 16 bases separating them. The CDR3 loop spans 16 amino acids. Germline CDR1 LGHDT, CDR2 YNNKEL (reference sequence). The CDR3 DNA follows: TGTGCCAGCAGCCAGGATGGGACGGACCGAAATCAGCCCCAGCATTTT. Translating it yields CASSQDGTDRNQPQHF.

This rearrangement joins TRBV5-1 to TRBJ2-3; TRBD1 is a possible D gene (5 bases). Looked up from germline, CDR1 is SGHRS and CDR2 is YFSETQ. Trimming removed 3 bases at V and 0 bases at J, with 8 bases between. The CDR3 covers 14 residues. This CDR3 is CASSSTVSTDTQYF. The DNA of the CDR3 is TGCGCCAGCAGCTCGACAGTCAGCACAGATACGCAGTATTTT.

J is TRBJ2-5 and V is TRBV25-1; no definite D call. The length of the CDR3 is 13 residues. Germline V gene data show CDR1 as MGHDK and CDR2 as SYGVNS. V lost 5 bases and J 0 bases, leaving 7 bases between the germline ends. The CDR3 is CASSRQDQETQYF. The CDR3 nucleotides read TGTGCCAGCAGTCGGCAGGACCAAGAGACCCAGTACTTC.

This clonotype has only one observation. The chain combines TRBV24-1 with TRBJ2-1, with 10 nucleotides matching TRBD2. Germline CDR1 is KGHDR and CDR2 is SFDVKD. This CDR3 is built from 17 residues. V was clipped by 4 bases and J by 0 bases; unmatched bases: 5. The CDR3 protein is CATSDPSGGASYNEQFF. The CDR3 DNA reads TGTGCCACCAGTGACCCAAGCGGGGGGGCCTCCTACAATGAGCAGTTCTTC.

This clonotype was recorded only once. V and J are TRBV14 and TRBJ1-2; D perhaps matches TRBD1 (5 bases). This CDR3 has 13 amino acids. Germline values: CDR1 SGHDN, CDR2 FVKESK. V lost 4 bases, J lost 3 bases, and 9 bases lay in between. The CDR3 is CASSPDMDYGYTF. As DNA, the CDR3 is TGTGCCAGCAGCCCGGACATGGACTATGGCTACACCTTC.

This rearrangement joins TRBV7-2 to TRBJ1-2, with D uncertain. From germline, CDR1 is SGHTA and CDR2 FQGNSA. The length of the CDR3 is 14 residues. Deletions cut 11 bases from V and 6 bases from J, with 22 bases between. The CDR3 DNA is TGTGCCGCCAGAGCCTCAGGTTTAGGGAATGGCTACACCTTC. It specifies CAARASGLGNGYTF.

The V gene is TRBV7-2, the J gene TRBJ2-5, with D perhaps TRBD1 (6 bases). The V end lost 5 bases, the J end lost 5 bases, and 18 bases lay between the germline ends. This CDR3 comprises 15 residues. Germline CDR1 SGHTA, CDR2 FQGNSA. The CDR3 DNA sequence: TGTGCCAGCAGCATGGGCGACAGGCCCGCGGAGACCCAGTACTTC. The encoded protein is CASSMGDRPAETQYF.

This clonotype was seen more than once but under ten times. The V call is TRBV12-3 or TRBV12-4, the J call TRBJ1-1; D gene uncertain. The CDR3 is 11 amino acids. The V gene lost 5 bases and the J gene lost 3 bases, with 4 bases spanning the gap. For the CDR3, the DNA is TGTGCCAGCAGTGGTTACACTGAAGCTTTCTTT. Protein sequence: CASSGYTEAFF.

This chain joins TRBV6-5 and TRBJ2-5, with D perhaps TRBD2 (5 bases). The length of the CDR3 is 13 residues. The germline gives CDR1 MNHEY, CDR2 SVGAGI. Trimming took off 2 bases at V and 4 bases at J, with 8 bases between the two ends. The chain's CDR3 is CASSYVAGETQYF. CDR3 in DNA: TGTGCCAGCAGTTACGTGGCGGGAGAGACCCAGTACTTC.

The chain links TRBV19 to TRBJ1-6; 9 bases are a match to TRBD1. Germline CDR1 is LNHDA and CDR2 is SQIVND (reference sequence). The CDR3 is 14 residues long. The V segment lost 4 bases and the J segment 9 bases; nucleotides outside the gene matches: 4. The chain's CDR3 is CASSTTGGGSPLHF. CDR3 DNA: TGTGCCAGTAGTACAACAGGGGGCGGTTCACCCCTCCACTTT.

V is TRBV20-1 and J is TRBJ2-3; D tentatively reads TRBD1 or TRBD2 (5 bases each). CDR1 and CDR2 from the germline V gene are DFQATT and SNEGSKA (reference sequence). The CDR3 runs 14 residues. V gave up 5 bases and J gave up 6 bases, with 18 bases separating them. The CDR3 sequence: CSAPGATVFDTQYF. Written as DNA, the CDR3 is TGCAGTGCTCCCGGGGCTACCGTATTTGATACGCAGTATTTT.

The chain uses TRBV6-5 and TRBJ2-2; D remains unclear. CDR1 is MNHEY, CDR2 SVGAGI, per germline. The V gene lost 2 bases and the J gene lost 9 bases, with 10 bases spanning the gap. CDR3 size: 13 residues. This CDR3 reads CASSYGPAWELFF. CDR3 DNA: TGTGCCAGCAGTTACGGGCCGGCGTGGGAGCTGTTTTTT.

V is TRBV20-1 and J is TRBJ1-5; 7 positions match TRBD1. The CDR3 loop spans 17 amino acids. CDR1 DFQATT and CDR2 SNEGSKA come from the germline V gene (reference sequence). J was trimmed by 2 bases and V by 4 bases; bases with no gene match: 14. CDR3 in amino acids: CSATRTQDRRGNQPQHF. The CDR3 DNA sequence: TGCAGTGCTACCAGGACCCAGGACAGGAGGGGCAATCAGCCCCAGCATTTT.

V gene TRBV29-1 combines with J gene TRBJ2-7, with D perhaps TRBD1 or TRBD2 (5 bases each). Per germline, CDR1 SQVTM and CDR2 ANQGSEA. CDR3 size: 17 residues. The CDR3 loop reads CRHIRGRPPQIPYEQYV. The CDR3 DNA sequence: TGCAGGCACATACGGGGCCGACCCCCACAAATTCCCTACGAGCAGTACGTC.